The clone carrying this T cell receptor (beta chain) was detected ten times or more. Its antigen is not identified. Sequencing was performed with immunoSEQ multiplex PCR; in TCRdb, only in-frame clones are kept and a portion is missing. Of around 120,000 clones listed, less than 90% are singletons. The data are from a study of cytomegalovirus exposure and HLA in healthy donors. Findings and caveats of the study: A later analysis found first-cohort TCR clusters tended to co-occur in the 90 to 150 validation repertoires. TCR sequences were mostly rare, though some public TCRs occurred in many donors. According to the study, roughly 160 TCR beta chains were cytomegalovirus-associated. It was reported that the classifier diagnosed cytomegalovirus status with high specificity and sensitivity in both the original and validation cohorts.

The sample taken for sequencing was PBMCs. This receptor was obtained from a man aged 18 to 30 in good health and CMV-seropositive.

The CDR3 region is CASSHGQTYGYTF. The CDR3, as DNA: TGTGCCAGCAGCCATGGACAGACATATGGCTACACCTTC. The chain joins TRBV27 to TRBJ1-2; weak D call: TRBD1 (6 bases). The CDR3 consists of 13 residues. Germline CDR1 is MNHEY and CDR2 is SMNVEV (reference sequence). Trimming removed 6 bases at V and 5 bases at J, with 13 bases between.